This T cell receptor beta chain stems from a study of blood T cell repertoires in COVID-19. Study-wide context: Sites in the United States, Italy and Spain provided acute and convalescent COVID-19 samples. In each case, the material was cDNA or gDNA derived from T cells, B-cell-depleted T cells, or PBMCs.

Under the authors' procedure: Estimation of nucleated cell counts was performed using reference gene primer amplification. Clones were sequenced by immunoSEQ multiplex PCR, and TCRdb holds only the in-frame ones, with some missing. V and J calls plus clone size are reproduced from that table; the DNA served to infer D and trimming. The data hold roughly 200,000 clones, with around four fifths observed a single time. Germline assignment: CDR1 SGHRS and CDR2 YFSETQ. Trimming pared 2 bases from V and 9 bases from J, leaving 12 bases between. CDR3 size: 13 residues. The clonotype comes from a human donor in a cohort sampled during active COVID-19. Sequencing used peripheral blood. The chain uses TRBV5-1 and TRBJ2-1, with D tentatively TRBD2 (5 bases). CDR3 bases: TGCGCCAGCAGCTTAACGTCGGGGTTTGAGCAGTTCTTC. Protein sequence: CASSLTSGFEQFF.